This entry lists 25 T cell receptor beta chains sequenced from one sample in a study of shared clonotypes between healthy human individuals. Terminally differentiated effector memory CD45RA+ cells were excluded by CCR7 positive selection of CD45RO-negative cells. Using immunoSEQ multiplex PCR, the repertoire was profiled, and TCRdb retains in-frame clones only, with some absent. The data hold approximately 650,000 clones, with nearly 97% observed a single time. The sample consisted of naive CD8+ T cells sorted from blood. The receptors shown here come from a woman aged 25 to 45 in good health.

The genes are TRBV5-8 and TRBJ2-7, with 8 bases matching TRBD2. Germline V CDR1 and CDR2: SGHTS, YDEGEE. J gave up 5 bases and V 4 bases, and 8 bases lay outside the gene matches. There are 14 residues in the CDR3. The CDR3, as DNA: TGTGCCAGCAGCCCTGGGACTAGTGTTGACGAGCAGTACTTC. This sequence encodes CASSPGTSVDEQYF.

Only one count was recorded for this clone. The rearrangement uses TRBV11-2 and TRBJ2-5, with 8 positions matching TRBD1. The germline gives CDR1 SGHAT, CDR2 FQNNGV. This CDR3 comprises 17 residues. After removal of 4 bases from V and 4 bases from J, the junction contained 14 bases not matched to a gene. The CDR3 is CASSSWDRRDLRETQYF. As DNA, the CDR3 is TGTGCCAGCAGCTCATGGGACAGGCGAGACCTACGAGAGACCCAGTACTTC.

The chain employs TRBV5-4 and TRBJ2-7; weak D call: TRBD1 (6 bases). CDR1 and CDR2 from the germline V gene are SGHNT and YYREEE (reference sequence). V dropped 4 bases and J dropped 2 bases, with 10 bases sitting between them. This CDR3 comprises 13 residues. CDR3 in amino acids: CASSRDNPYEQYF. CDR3 nucleotides: TGTGCCAGCAGCCGGGACAACCCCTACGAGCAGTACTTC. The whole variable domain, filled in from reference TRBV5-4 and TRBJ2-7, reads ETGVTQSPTHLIKTRGQQVTLRCSSQSGHNTVSWYQQALGQGPQFIFQYYREEENGRGNFPPRFSGLQFPNYSSELNVNALELDDSALYLCASSRDNPYEQYFGPGTRLTVT.

The chain has TRBV27 and TRBJ2-2; 8 nucleotides align to TRBD1. The germline V gene has CDR1 MNHEY and CDR2 SMNVEV (reference sequence). This CDR3 has 13 amino acids. The junction had 5 bases not matched to a gene; V was cut back by 7 bases and J by 7 bases. CDR3 protein: CASTGQGIGELFF. CDR3 bases: TGTGCCAGCACCGGACAGGGAATCGGGGAGCTGTTTTTT.

The V and J genes are TRBV13 and TRBJ2-3, with D perhaps matching TRBD2 (6 bases). V lost 1 base and J 4 bases, leaving 15 bases between the germline ends. The CDR3 has 16 residues. Germline V CDR1 and CDR2: PRHDT, FYEKMQ (reference sequence). As DNA, the CDR3 is TGTGCCAGCAGCTTAGTCCCCCGGGAGACGGCAGATACGCAGTATTTT. Translation: CASSLVPRETADTQYF. Based on the CDR3 plus reference TRBV13 and TRBJ2-3, the full variable domain is AAGVIQSPRHLIKEKRETATLKCYPIPRHDTVYWYQQGPGQDPQFLISFYEKMQSDKGSIPDRFSAQQFSDYHSELNMSSLELGDSALYFCASSLVPRETADTQYFGPGTRLTVL.

The chain combines TRBV13 with TRBJ2-1; TRBD2 matches 14 bases. The CDR3 is 18 residues long. The V and J ends lost 5 bases and 7 bases, in that order; junction bases with no gene match: 13. Germline V gene data show CDR1 as PRHDT and CDR2 as FYEKMQ (reference sequence). The CDR3 nucleotides read TGTGCCAGCAGCCCGGGACTAGCGGGAGCCTCTCGAACAAATGAGCAGTTCTTC. Amino acids: CASSPGLAGASRTNEQFF.

The V gene is TRBV5-4, the J gene TRBJ1-1; 9 nucleotides line up with TRBD1. CDR1 and CDR2 from the germline V gene are SGHNT and YYREEE (reference sequence). The CDR3 loop spans 12 amino acids. The J segment lost 8 bases and the V segment lost 6 bases, leaving 5 bases of the junction unmatched. CDR3 coding DNA: TGTGCCAGCAACCCGACAGGGGGGGAAGCTTTCTTT. Translation gives CASNPTGGEAFF.

The chain couples TRBV28 to TRBJ2-4; 8 bases are shared with TRBD1. This CDR3 has 15 amino acids. V shed 6 bases, J shed 0 bases, and the junction held 4 bases outside the gene matches. The V gene's germline CDR1 is MDHEN and CDR2 SYDVKM. CDR3 sequence (DNA): TGTGCCAGCAGGACGGACAGGGTAGCCAAAAACATTCAGTACTTC. Its translation: CASRTDRVAKNIQYF.

The chain is built from TRBV28 and TRBJ1-2; D remains ambiguous. The germline V gene has CDR1 MDHEN and CDR2 SYDVKM. Trimming pared 2 bases from V and 7 bases from J, leaving 14 bases between. This CDR3 comprises 14 residues. The CDR3 nucleotides are TGTGCCAGCAGTTTAATATCCCCCGACCCTGGCTACACCTTC. Encoded protein: CASSLISPDPGYTF.

The rearrangement joins TRBV14 to TRBJ2-1, with D maybe TRBD2 (6 bases). Per germline, CDR1 SGHDN and CDR2 FVKESK. The CDR3 has 14 residues. Trimming left V 0 bases short and J 8 bases short, with 11 bases between. The CDR3 spells CASSQDPGVDEQFF. For the CDR3, the DNA is TGTGCCAGCAGCCAAGATCCGGGAGTAGATGAGCAGTTCTTC.

The gene calls are TRBV28 and TRBJ2-1; 13 nucleotides match TRBD2. V lost 4 bases, J lost 4 bases, and 10 bases stayed unmatched. CDR1 and CDR2 (germline): MDHEN, SYDVKM. There are 18 residues in the CDR3. The CDR3 sequence is CASSSRLAGGLSYNEQFF. Written as DNA, the CDR3 is TGTGCCAGCAGTTCCCGACTAGCGGGAGGACTATCATACAATGAGCAGTTCTTC.

The chain carries TRBV28 and TRBJ2-6, with D unclear. Germline V gene sequence: CDR1 MDHEN, CDR2 SYDVKM. The ends were cut back, 4 bases at V and 2 bases at J, with 12 bases in the middle. The CDR3 is 16 residues long. The CDR3 bases are TGTGCCAGCAGTTCGGCGAAGGAGACTGGGGCCAACGTCCTGACTTTC. Residues: CASSSAKETGANVLTF. Filled out from reference TRBV28 and TRBJ2-6, the complete variable domain reads DVKVTQSSRYLVKRTGEKVFLECVQDMDHENMFWYRQDPGLGLRLIYFSYDVKMKEKGDIPEGYSVSREKKERFSLILESASTNQTSMYLCASSSAKETGANVLTFGAGSRLTVL.

The chain is built from TRBV6-1 and TRBJ2-7, with 10 bases that match TRBD1. Germline CDR1 is MNHNS and CDR2 is SASEGT. The CDR3 runs 14 residues. J was trimmed by 3 bases and V by 6 bases; bases with no gene match: 5. The CDR3 loop is CASREDRGIYEQYF. The CDR3 DNA follows: TGTGCCAGCAGGGAGGACAGGGGGATCTACGAGCAGTACTTC.

This sequence joins TRBV21-1 and TRBJ2-7; the table names TRBD1, a call not compared with the DNA. TRBV21-1 is a listed pseudogene. This CDR3 has 14 residues. Written as DNA, the CDR3 is TGTGCCAGCAGCAAAGAGGACAGGGTCTACGAGCAGTACTTC. Protein sequence: CASSKEDRVYEQYF.

The chain combines TRBV5-4 with TRBJ2-7; D call uncertain. V lost 0 bases, J lost 6 bases, and 10 bases lay in between. The CDR3 is 13 amino acids. Germline loops: CDR1 SGHNT, CDR2 YYREEE (reference sequence). In DNA, the CDR3 is TGTGCCAGCAGCTTGGATGGGTTTAGCGAGCAGTACTTC. Its protein product is CASSLDGFSEQYF. Full variable domain (remainder filled in from reference TRBV5-4 and TRBJ2-7): ETGVTQSPTHLIKTRGQQVTLRCSSQSGHNTVSWYQQALGQGPQFIFQYYREEENGRGNFPPRFSGLQFPNYSSELNVNALELDDSALYLCASSLDGFSEQYFGPGTRLTVT.

A remark on this clone: The junction differs from germline at one of its ends, possibly a read error. The chain combines TRBV20-1 with TRBJ2-7, with D possibly matching TRBD1 (6 bases). CDR3 length: 11 residues. Germline V CDR1 and CDR2: DFQATT, SNEGSKA (reference sequence). As DNA, the CDR3 is TGCAGTGCTAGCCCTGGGCTGGACAGACTGTTC. It codes for CSASPGLDRLF.

V gene TRBV28 combines with J gene TRBJ2-5; TRBD2 matches 10 bases. With the DNA end fitting TRBJ2-7 better, the J assignment may be wrong. The CDR3 has 15 amino acids. Germline lookup yields CDR1 MDHEN and CDR2 SYDVKM. This CDR3 is CASRVGLADVYEQYF. The CDR3 nucleotides read TGTGCCAGCAGAGTAGGACTAGCGGACGTCTACGAGCAGTACTTC.

The V and J genes are TRBV28 and TRBJ2-7, with a possible D match to TRBD2 (7 bases). This CDR3 spans 13 amino acids. The germline CDR1 and CDR2 sequences are MDHEN and SYDVKM. Deletions cut 4 bases from V and 6 bases from J, with 13 bases between. CDR3 coding DNA: TGTGCCAGCAGTTATAGGGGGGGTTCCGAGCAGTACTTC. Translating gives CASSYRGGSEQYF. Together with reference TRBV28 and TRBJ2-7, the CDR3 gives the full variable domain: DVKVTQSSRYLVKRTGEKVFLECVQDMDHENMFWYRQDPGLGLRLIYFSYDVKMKEKGDIPEGYSVSREKKERFSLILESASTNQTSMYLCASSYRGGSEQYFGPGTRLTVT.

In this sample, this clone turned up once. This chain uses TRBV28 with TRBJ2-7, with 7 bases matching TRBD2. The germline V gene encodes CDR1 MDHEN and CDR2 SYDVKM. Trimming cost V 5 bases and J 6 bases; bases outside gene matches: 10. CDR3 length: 14 residues. In DNA form, the CDR3 reads TGTGCCAGCAGTGTCGAAAGGGGAGGGTTCGAGCAGTACTTC. Translated, it gives CASSVERGGFEQYF.

The rearrangement links TRBV6-1 to TRBJ2-7, with 12 positions matching TRBD2. After removal of 3 bases from V and 3 bases from J, the junction contained 6 bases not matched to a gene. The CDR3 consists of 16 residues. Germline CDR1 reads MNHNS; CDR2 reads SASEGT. This chain's CDR3 is CASSEWLAGGYYEQYF. CDR3 nucleotide sequence: TGTGCCAGCAGTGAGTGGCTAGCGGGAGGGTACTACGAGCAGTACTTC.

Worth noting for this clone: Other DNA sequences in this specimen translate into the identical CDR3. The gene calls are TRBV28 and TRBJ2-7; D uncertain. The V end was cut by 4 bases, the J end by 3 bases, with 7 bases between. The CDR3 runs 12 residues. Germline values: CDR1 MDHEN, CDR2 SYDVKM. The chain's CDR3 is CASSWGYYEQYF. Here the CDR3 DNA reads TGTGCCAGCAGTTGGGGTTACTACGAGCAGTACTTC.

J is TRBJ2-3 and V is TRBV6-5; no clear D. Germline V gene lookup returns CDR1 MNHEY and CDR2 SVGAGI. CDR3 length equals 14 residues. V was cut by 2 bases and J by 2 bases, with 8 bases left in between. DNA of the CDR3: TGTGCCAGCAGTTACGTCAGAAACACAGATACGCAGTATTTT. Protein: CASSYVRNTDTQYF.

The J gene is TRBJ2-1, the V gene TRBV9; 12 bases map to TRBD2. The CDR3 spans 18 residues. The V gene's germline CDR1 is SGDLS and CDR2 YYNGEE. Trimming cost V 4 bases and J 3 bases; bases outside gene matches: 11. The CDR3 sequence: CASSSEGTSGSYYNEQFF. DNA for the CDR3: TGTGCCAGCAGCTCCGAGGGGACTAGCGGGTCCTACTACAATGAGCAGTTCTTC.

This chain links TRBV11-2 with TRBJ2-3, with TRBD2 matching over 7 bases. This CDR3 spans 14 amino acids. J was trimmed by 2 bases and V by 4 bases; bases with no gene match: 3. Germline lookup yields CDR1 SGHAT and CDR2 FQNNGV. CDR3 nucleotide sequence: TGTGCCAGCAGCTGGGAGGGAGCCACAGATACGCAGTATTTT. Protein sequence: CASSWEGATDTQYF. Filled out from reference TRBV11-2 and TRBJ2-3, the complete variable domain reads EAGVAQSPRYKIIEKRQSVAFWCNPISGHATLYWYQQILGQGPKLLIQFQNNGVVDDSQLPKDRFSAERLKGVDSTLKIQPAKLEDSAVYLCASSWEGATDTQYFGPGTRLTVL.

The chain couples TRBV9 to TRBJ2-1; D uncertain. Trimming stripped 5 bases from V and 8 bases from J, with 20 bases between. This CDR3 region has 15 residues. Germline loops: CDR1 SGDLS, CDR2 YYNGEE. CDR3 coding DNA: TGTGCCAGCAGTCGCTCCTTGGCATTTCGGGATGAGCAGTTCTTC. Encoded protein: CASSRSLAFRDEQFF.